What follows describes a single T cell receptor beta chain. Its antigen is not identified. This entry is derived from a study of graft-versus-host responses after intestinal transplantation. Whole-study context: Multivisceral, liver-intestinal, or isolated intestinal transplants were given to recipients.

Generated by immunoSEQ multiplex PCR, the TCRdb table keeps only in-frame clones and is missing some. The data show some 120,000 clones, with 90% to 95% seen just once and around 0.15% held by the top ten. The junction had 9 bases not matched to a gene; V was cut back by 5 bases and J by 2 bases. Germline CDR1 and CDR2: SNHLY and FYNNEI. The CDR3 has 17 residues. Whole-study findings and limits: Circulating GvH clones peaking coincided with falling HvG clones soon after transplant. Patients who carried graft-donor T cell macrochimerism also had high graft-versus-host to host-versus-graft clonal ratios in their allografts.

The clonotype comes from a human donor who received an intestinal transplant. The sample was unstimulated CD4+ T cells sorted from spleen or lymph node cells, taken before intestinal transplant. The rearrangement links TRBV2 to TRBJ1-4, with 9 bases matching TRBD1. The CDR3 DNA reads TGTGCCAGCAGTAAAACGGGACAGGGATTGACTAATGAAAAACTGTTTTTT. It is translated as CASSKTGQGLTNEKLFF.